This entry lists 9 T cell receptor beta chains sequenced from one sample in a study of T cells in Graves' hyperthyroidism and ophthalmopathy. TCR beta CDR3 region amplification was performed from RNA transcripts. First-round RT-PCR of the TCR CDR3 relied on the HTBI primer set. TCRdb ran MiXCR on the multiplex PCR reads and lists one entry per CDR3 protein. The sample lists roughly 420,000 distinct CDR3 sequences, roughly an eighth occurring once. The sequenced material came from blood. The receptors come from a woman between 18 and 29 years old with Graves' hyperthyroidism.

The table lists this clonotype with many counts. CDR3: CASRLSNTGELFF. The CDR3 DNA follows: TGTGCCAGCAGACTATCGAACACCGGGGAGCTGTTTTTT. The V call is TRBV6-1, the J call TRBJ2-2; unclear D gene. V shed 6 bases and J shed 0 bases, with 5 bases lying between them. The CDR3 covers 13 residues. CDR1 and CDR2 from the germline V gene are MNHNS and SASEGT.

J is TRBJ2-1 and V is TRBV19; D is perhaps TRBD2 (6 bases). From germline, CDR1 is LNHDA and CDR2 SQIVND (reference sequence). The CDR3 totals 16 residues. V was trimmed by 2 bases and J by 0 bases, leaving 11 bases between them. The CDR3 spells CASSILAPYSYNEQFF. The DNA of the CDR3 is TGTGCCAGTAGTATACTAGCGCCATACTCCTACAATGAGCAGTTCTTC.

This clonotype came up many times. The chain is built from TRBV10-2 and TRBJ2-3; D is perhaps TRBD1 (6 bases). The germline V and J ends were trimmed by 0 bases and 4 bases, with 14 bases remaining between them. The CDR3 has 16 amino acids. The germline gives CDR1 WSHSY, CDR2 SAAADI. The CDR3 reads CASSESGQGFADTQYF. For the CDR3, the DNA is TGCGCCAGCAGTGAGTCGGGGCAGGGGTTCGCAGATACGCAGTATTTT.

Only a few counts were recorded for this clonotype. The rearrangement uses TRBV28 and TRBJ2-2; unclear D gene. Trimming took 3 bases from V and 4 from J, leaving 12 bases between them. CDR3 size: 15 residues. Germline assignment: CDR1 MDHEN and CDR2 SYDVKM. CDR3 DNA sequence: TGTGCCAGCAGTTTCCCCAGTATCCCCACCGGGGAGCTGTTTTTT. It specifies CASSFPSIPTGELFF.

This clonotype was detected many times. The CDR3 coding sequence is TGTGCCACCAGCAGAGGGTACAGGGACAATCAGCCCCAGCATTTT. Its translation is CATSRGYRDNQPQHF. V usage is TRBV15 and J usage is TRBJ1-5, with D perhaps matching TRBD1 (6 bases). The CDR3 has 15 residues. V was trimmed by 1 base and J by 3 bases, leaving 10 bases between them. The V gene's germline CDR1 is LNHNV and CDR2 YYDKDF (reference sequence).

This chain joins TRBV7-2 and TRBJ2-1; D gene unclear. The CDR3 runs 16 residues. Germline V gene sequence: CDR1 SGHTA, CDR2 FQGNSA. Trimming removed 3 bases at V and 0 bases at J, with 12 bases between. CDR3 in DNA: TGTGCCAGCAGCTTTTCTCAGACTCTCTCCTACAATGAGCAGTTCTTC. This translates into CASSFSQTLSYNEQFF.

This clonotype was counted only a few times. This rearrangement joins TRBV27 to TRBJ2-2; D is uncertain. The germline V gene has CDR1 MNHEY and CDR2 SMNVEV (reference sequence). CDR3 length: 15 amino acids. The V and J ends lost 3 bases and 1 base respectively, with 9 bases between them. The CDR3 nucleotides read TGTGCCAGCAGTTTTGATAGAAAGAACACCGGGGAGCTGTTTTTT. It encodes CASSFDRKNTGELFF.

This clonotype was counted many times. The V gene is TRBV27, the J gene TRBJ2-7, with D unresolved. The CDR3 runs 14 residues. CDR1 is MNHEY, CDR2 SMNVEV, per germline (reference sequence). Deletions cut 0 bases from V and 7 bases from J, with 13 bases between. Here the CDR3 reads CASSLSGIKGEQYF. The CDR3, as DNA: TGTGCCAGCAGTTTATCAGGGATCAAGGGAGAGCAGTACTTC.

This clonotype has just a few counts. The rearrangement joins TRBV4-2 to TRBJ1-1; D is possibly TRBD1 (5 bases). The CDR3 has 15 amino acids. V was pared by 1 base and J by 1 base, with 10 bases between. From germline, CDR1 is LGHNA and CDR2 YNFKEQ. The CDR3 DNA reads TGTGCCAGCAGCCAAGTTGAGGGGAAGAACACTGAAGCTTTCTTT. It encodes CASSQVEGKNTEAFF.